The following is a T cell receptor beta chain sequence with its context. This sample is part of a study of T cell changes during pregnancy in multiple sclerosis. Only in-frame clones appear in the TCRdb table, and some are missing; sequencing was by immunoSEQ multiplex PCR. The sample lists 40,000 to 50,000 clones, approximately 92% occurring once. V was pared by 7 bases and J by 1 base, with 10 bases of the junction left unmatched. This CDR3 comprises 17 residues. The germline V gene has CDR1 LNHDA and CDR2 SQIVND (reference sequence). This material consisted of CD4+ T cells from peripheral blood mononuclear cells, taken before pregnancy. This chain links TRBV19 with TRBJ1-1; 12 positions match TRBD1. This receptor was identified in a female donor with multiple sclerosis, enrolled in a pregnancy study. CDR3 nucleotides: TGTGCCAGTACTCCGGGGACAGGGGGCAAAAGGAACACTGAAGCTTTCTTT. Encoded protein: CASTPGTGGKRNTEAFF. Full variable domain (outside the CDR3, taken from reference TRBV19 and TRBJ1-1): DGGITQSPKYLFRKEGQNVTLSCEQNLNHDAMYWYRQDPGQGLRLIYYSQIVNDFQKGDIAEGYSVSREKKESFPLTVTSAQKNPTAFYLCASTPGTGGKRNTEAFFGQGTRLTVV.